Listed below are T cell receptor beta chains from one sample, sequenced in a study of T-cell memory formation after mild COVID-19. TCRdb ran MiXCR on the 5' RACE reads and lists one entry per CDR3 protein. The sample lists more than 300,000 distinct CDR3 sequences; roughly 13% were seen once. Sequencing was done on a sample of PBMCs or a T cell subset sorted from them (not recorded which). The receptors come from a man aged 18 to 30 who had mild COVID-19 (a few samples of this study predate the infection). Cell type and time point are not known. The CDR3 runs from the conserved cysteine through the conserved F or W. Fields, in order: D gene, clone size, J gene, V gene, CDR3 DNA, CDR3 protein. A D gene is named only where the DNA matches it firmly. Size values are once, few and many counts, or a class for expanded clones, and some rows have none.

D gene: NA; clone size: many; J gene: TRBJ2-3; V gene: TRBV4-2; CDR3 DNA: TGTGCCAGCAGCCAAGATGGGTATTTT; CDR3 protein: CASSQDGYF
D gene: NA; clone size: NA; J gene: TRBJ2-5; V gene: TRBV6-5; CDR3 DNA: TGTGCCAGCAGTTACTCCGGGGACACCCAAGAGACCCAGTACTTC; CDR3 protein: CASSYSGDTQETQYF
D gene: NA; clone size: NA; J gene: TRBJ1-4; V gene: TRBV5-1; CDR3 DNA: TGCGCCAGCAGCTCCGGGGACTACGCAACTAATGAAAAACTGTTTTTT; CDR3 protein: CASSSGDYATNEKLFF
D gene: TRBD1; clone size: few; J gene: TRBJ2-3; V gene: TRBV4-1; CDR3 DNA: TGCGCCAGCAGCCAAGGGACAGGGAGAACAGATACGCAGTATTTT; CDR3 protein: CASSQGTGRTDTQYF
D gene: NA; clone size: few; J gene: TRBJ1-1; V gene: TRBV6-2/TRBV6-3; CDR3 DNA: TGTGCCACTCAGACGGCGAACACTGAAGCTTTCTTT; CDR3 protein: CATQTANTEAFF
D gene: TRBD2; clone size: few; J gene: TRBJ2-7; V gene: TRBV15; CDR3 DNA: TGTGCCACCAGCAGAGGGGCAGGGACTACGACGGAGCAGTACTTC; CDR3 protein: CATSRGAGTTTEQYF
D gene: NA; clone size: few; J gene: TRBJ1-3; V gene: TRBV5-1; CDR3 DNA: TGCGCCAGCAGCCCGATTGGGGGTACCATATATTTT; CDR3 protein: CASSPIGGTIYF
D gene: NA; clone size: few; J gene: TRBJ2-3; V gene: TRBV5-1; CDR3 DNA: TGCGCCAGCAAGGTCACGGTGCCGGGGCACACAGATACGCAGTATTTT; CDR3 protein: CASKVTVPGHTDTQYF
D gene: NA; clone size: few; J gene: TRBJ1-6; V gene: TRBV13; CDR3 DNA: TGTGCCAGCAGCGTATGGTATAGGGGCTCACCCCTCCACTTT; CDR3 protein: CASSVWYRGSPLHF
D gene: NA; clone size: NA; J gene: TRBJ2-1; V gene: TRBV7-9; CDR3 DNA: TGTGCCAGCAGCCCCGAGGGACGGTACCCCGGTGAGCAGTTCTTC; CDR3 protein: CASSPEGRYPGEQFF
D gene: TRBD2; clone size: NA; J gene: TRBJ2-2; V gene: TRBV6-2/TRBV6-3; CDR3 DNA: TGTGCCAGCAGCCCCGGGACTAGCGGAAGCCTTCACACCGGGGAGCTGTTTTTT; CDR3 protein: CASSPGTSGSLHTGELFF
D gene: NA; clone size: many; J gene: TRBJ2-5; V gene: TRBV7-2; CDR3 DNA: TGTGCCAGCAGCTTCTATTCGGCCATCGGGGAGACCCAGTACTTC; CDR3 protein: CASSFYSAIGETQYF
D gene: TRBD2; clone size: many; J gene: TRBJ2-1; V gene: TRBV7-9; CDR3 DNA: TGTGCCAGCGGAGGACTAGCGGGGCCCTCGGGTGAGCAGTTCTTC; CDR3 protein: CASGGLAGPSGEQFF
D gene: TRBD1; clone size: few; J gene: TRBJ1-4; V gene: TRBV4-3; CDR3 DNA: TGCGCCAGCAGCCAAGATTTTCGACAGGGAGCTGAAAAACTGTTTTTT; CDR3 protein: CASSQDFRQGAEKLFF
D gene: TRBD1; clone size: NA; J gene: TRBJ1-5; V gene: TRBV6-1; CDR3 DNA: TGTGCCACGTCGTACAGGGGGGTAGGTCAGCCCCAGCATTTT; CDR3 protein: CATSYRGVGQPQHF
D gene: NA; clone size: NA; J gene: TRBJ1-5; V gene: TRBV19; CDR3 DNA: TGTGCCAGTAGTAAGGTTTCAGGGGTTGGACAGCCCCAGCATTTT; CDR3 protein: CASSKVSGVGQPQHF
D gene: TRBD1; clone size: NA; J gene: TRBJ1-5; V gene: TRBV18; CDR3 DNA: TGTGCCAGCTCCCGGACAGGAGGACAGCCCCAGCATTTT; CDR3 protein: CASSRTGGQPQHF
D gene: NA; clone size: many; J gene: TRBJ2-1; V gene: TRBV7-2; CDR3 DNA: TGTGCCAGCAGCTTACTTGGGGGCAGAAACAATGAGCAGTTCTTC; CDR3 protein: CASSLLGGRNNEQFF
D gene: NA; clone size: few; J gene: TRBJ2-3; V gene: TRBV4-1; CDR3 DNA: TGCGCCAGCAGCCAGGGGAACACAGATACGCAGTATTTT; CDR3 protein: CASSQGNTDTQYF
D gene: NA; clone size: many; J gene: TRBJ2-3; V gene: TRBV5-4; CDR3 DNA: TGTGCCAGCAGCTTGGCCATGAGGTGGGGAGATACGCAGTATTTT; CDR3 protein: CASSLAMRWGDTQYF
D gene: TRBD2; clone size: few; J gene: TRBJ2-7; V gene: TRBV6-2/TRBV6-3; CDR3 DNA: TGTGCCAGCAGTTACTCGGCGGGGGGTCTCGAGCAGTACTTC; CDR3 protein: CASSYSAGGLEQYF
D gene: NA; clone size: few; J gene: TRBJ1-2; V gene: TRBV7-9; CDR3 DNA: TGTGCCAGCAGCTTACGGCAGGTTCAAGGCTACACCTTC; CDR3 protein: CASSLRQVQGYTF
D gene: NA; clone size: NA; J gene: TRBJ2-1; V gene: TRBV20-1; CDR3 DNA: TGCAGTGCTAGAGAGACAGTGTACAATGAGCAGTTCTTC; CDR3 protein: CSARETVYNEQFF
D gene: TRBD2; clone size: NA; J gene: TRBJ2-5; V gene: TRBV20-1; CDR3 DNA: TGCAGTGCTGATGACGGGGGGGTGTACCAAGAGACCCAGTACTTC; CDR3 protein: CSADDGGVYQETQYF
D gene: NA; clone size: few; J gene: TRBJ1-5; V gene: TRBV6-2/TRBV6-3; CDR3 DNA: TGTGCCAGCAGTTCGGGACACTTCAGCAATCAGCCCCAGCATTTT; CDR3 protein: CASSSGHFSNQPQHF
D gene: NA; clone size: NA; J gene: TRBJ2-5; V gene: TRBV20-1; CDR3 DNA: TGCAGTGCTAGCGCGCTAGTGGGTGAGACCCAGTACTTC; CDR3 protein: CSASALVGETQYF
D gene: TRBD1; clone size: NA; J gene: TRBJ2-7; V gene: TRBV5-5; CDR3 DNA: TGTGCCAGCAGCCCGACAGGGTTATATTCCTACGAGCAGTACTTC; CDR3 protein: CASSPTGLYSYEQYF
D gene: TRBD1; clone size: NA; J gene: TRBJ2-5; V gene: TRBV20-1; CDR3 DNA: TGCAGTGCTAGTGGACAGGGGCCACAAGAGACCCAGTACTTC; CDR3 protein: CSASGQGPQETQYF
D gene: NA; clone size: NA; J gene: TRBJ2-3; V gene: TRBV5-1; CDR3 DNA: TGCGCCAGCAGCTTGGAAACAGGGTCAAGCACAGATACGCAGTATTTT; CDR3 protein: CASSLETGSSTDTQYF
D gene: NA; clone size: NA; J gene: TRBJ1-3; V gene: TRBV7-9; CDR3 DNA: TGTGCCAGCAGCGGTGGGTCAGCTTCTGGAAACACCATATATTTT; CDR3 protein: CASSGGSASGNTIYF
D gene: TRBD2; clone size: NA; J gene: TRBJ2-5; V gene: TRBV7-2; CDR3 DNA: TGTGCCAGCAGCCTGACTAGCGGGGCGTACCAAGAGACCCAGTACTTC; CDR3 protein: CASSLTSGAYQETQYF
D gene: TRBD1; clone size: few; J gene: TRBJ1-4; V gene: TRBV7-9; CDR3 DNA: TGTGCCAGCAGACGGACAGGGGATAATGAAAAACTGTTTTTT; CDR3 protein: CASRRTGDNEKLFF
D gene: NA; clone size: NA; J gene: TRBJ2-3; V gene: TRBV24-1; CDR3 DNA: TGTGCCACCAGTGACAGGGGCTACTCGAATACGCAGTATTTT; CDR3 protein: CATSDRGYSNTQYF
D gene: NA; clone size: many; J gene: TRBJ1-5; V gene: TRBV7-2; CDR3 DNA: TGTGCCAGCAGCCCCCGGGCAGTAGGGAACGGCCAGCCCCAGCATTTT; CDR3 protein: CASSPRAVGNGQPQHF
D gene: NA; clone size: NA; J gene: TRBJ2-2; V gene: TRBV20-1; CDR3 DNA: TGCAGTGCTAGAGGACACCGGGACTTACCAAACTTAAACACCGGGGAGCTGTTTTTT; CDR3 protein: CSARGHRDLPNLNTGELFF
D gene: NA; clone size: few; J gene: TRBJ2-7; V gene: TRBV12-3/TRBV12-4; CDR3 DNA: TGTGCCAGCAGTTTCGGTAGGGGGGGCTACGAGCAGTACTTC; CDR3 protein: CASSFGRGGYEQYF
D gene: NA; clone size: NA; J gene: TRBJ2-3; V gene: TRBV10-1; CDR3 DNA: TGCGCCAGCAGTGACGGAACAGGGAGGCCAGATACGCAGTATTTT; CDR3 protein: CASSDGTGRPDTQYF
D gene: NA; clone size: few; J gene: TRBJ1-1; V gene: TRBV10-3; CDR3 DNA: TGTGCCATAACCGACAGCTCCTCTGAAGCTTTCTTT; CDR3 protein: CAITDSSSEAFF
D gene: TRBD1; clone size: few; J gene: TRBJ1-2; V gene: TRBV12-3/TRBV12-4; CDR3 DNA: TGTGCCAGCAGTTTTTTGGGACAGAACTATGGCTACACCTTC; CDR3 protein: CASSFLGQNYGYTF
D gene: NA; clone size: few; J gene: TRBJ2-3; V gene: TRBV4-1; CDR3 DNA: TGCGCCAGCAGCCAAGATGACCACAGGCGAAGCACAGATACGCAGTATTTT; CDR3 protein: CASSQDDHRRSTDTQYF
D gene: NA; clone size: few; J gene: TRBJ2-2; V gene: TRBV5-1; CDR3 DNA: TGCGCCAGCAGCCCGGAGCCGGCGAACACCGGGGAGCTGTTTTTT; CDR3 protein: CASSPEPANTGELFF
D gene: NA; clone size: few; J gene: TRBJ2-1; V gene: TRBV20-1; CDR3 DNA: TGCAGTGCCCGAGACGGGCAGGGTTTAAATGAGCAGTTCTTC; CDR3 protein: CSARDGQGLNEQFF
D gene: NA; clone size: NA; J gene: TRBJ1-4; V gene: TRBV7-9; CDR3 DNA: TGTGCCAGCAGCTTTCTTAGTGGTACGGTTGAAAAACTGTTTTTT; CDR3 protein: CASSFLSGTVEKLFF
D gene: TRBD2; clone size: NA; J gene: TRBJ2-7; V gene: TRBV25-1; CDR3 DNA: TGTGCCAGCAGTGAATTTCGAATAGCGGGGGCCAGTGATTCCTACGAGCAGTACTTC; CDR3 protein: CASSEFRIAGASDSYEQYF
D gene: NA; clone size: few; J gene: TRBJ1-3; V gene: TRBV6-2/TRBV6-3; CDR3 DNA: TGTGCCAGCAGCCGCCGACCGTATGGAAACACCATATATTTT; CDR3 protein: CASSRRPYGNTIYF